The sequence of this TCR beta chain was determined in a study of chemoradiotherapy in HPV16-positive cancers. General study points: Candidate HPV-specific clones and E7-related TCR motifs grew in tumor during treatment.

Clones were read by immunoSEQ multiplex PCR, and TCRdb kept only the in-frame ones, dropping some. Of approximately 52,000 clones listed, about 88% are singletons. The germline CDR1 and CDR2 sequences are LNHDA and SQIVND (reference sequence). CDR3 length: 16 amino acids. V was trimmed by 3 bases and J by 0 bases, leaving 15 bases between them. Repeated repertoire sampling spanned the course of chemoradiotherapy. For this clone: Its target is unknown.

The material was blood, obtained from a patient who underwent chemoradiotherapy. This sequence originates from a human donor with HPV-associated anogenital cancer. J is TRBJ2-7 and V is TRBV19; D possibly corresponds to TRBD1 (6 bases). CDR3 coding DNA: TGTGCCAGTAGTATTGGTACAACAGGGATCTCCTACGAGCAGTACTTC. Encoded protein: CASSIGTTGISYEQYF.